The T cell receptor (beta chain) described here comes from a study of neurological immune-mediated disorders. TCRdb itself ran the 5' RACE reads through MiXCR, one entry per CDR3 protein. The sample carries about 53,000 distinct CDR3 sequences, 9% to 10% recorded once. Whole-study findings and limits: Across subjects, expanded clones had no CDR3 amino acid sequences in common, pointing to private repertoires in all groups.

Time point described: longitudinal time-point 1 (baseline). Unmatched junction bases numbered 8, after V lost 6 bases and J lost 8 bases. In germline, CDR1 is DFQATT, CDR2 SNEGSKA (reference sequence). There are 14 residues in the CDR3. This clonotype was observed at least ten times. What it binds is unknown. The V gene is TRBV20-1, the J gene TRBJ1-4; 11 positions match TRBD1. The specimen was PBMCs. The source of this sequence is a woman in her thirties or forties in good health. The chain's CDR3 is CSAIDRDRGEKLFF. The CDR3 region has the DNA TGCAGTGCGATTGACCGGGACAGGGGGGAAAAACTGTTTTTT.